The clone carrying this T cell receptor beta chain was observed once. Its target is not known. The sample belongs to a study of Ad26.COV2.S vaccination and SARS-CoV-2 variants. Overall study: Dosing was one shot or two shots 56 days apart. Study findings and constraints: Those who received the vaccine showed greater spike-specific TCR breadth than those given placebo. The analyses of TCR breadth and depth may have understated the size of total T cell responses.

Treatment defined: 19 received Ad26.COV2.S at low or high dose, single or two shots; several received placebo; per-sample allocation not given. Sampling was performed 63 days after the first vaccine or placebo injection. The table came from immunoSEQ multiplex PCR; TCRdb's copy has only in-frame clones and leaves some out. The repertoire includes hundreds of thousands of clones, more than 70% of them detected once, and about 3.5% sits in the top ten. The sample in question was peripheral blood, obtained in a trial of Ad26.COV2.S vaccine versus placebo. The source is a person aged 18-65 years who received the Ad26.COV2.S COVID-19 vaccine or a placebo.

The CDR3 region has the DNA TGCGCCAGCAGCTTGGCAGGGGGCGGAAATGAAAAACTGTTTTTT. Amino acid sequence: CASSLAGGGNEKLFF. This rearrangement joins TRBV5-1 to TRBJ1-4, with 8 bases lining up with TRBD1. Germline V gives CDR1 SGHRS, CDR2 YFSETQ. Trimming cost V 0 bases and J 5 bases; bases outside gene matches: 3. This CDR3 contains 15 residues.